This TCR beta chain was identified in a study of blood T cell repertoires in COVID-19. Study-wide context: The samples span acute and convalescent COVID-19 from the United States, Italy and Spain. The cDNA or gDNA used as material had been derived from T cells, B-cell-depleted T cells, or PBMCs.

In the original workflow: For nucleated cells, counts were estimated from reference gene primer amplification. Here immunoSEQ multiplex PCR was the method, and the copy in TCRdb shows in-frame clones only, minus some. The DNA gave D and trimming, while V, J and clone size come from that table. The data hold 110,000 or so clones, with about 85% observed a single time. The CDR3 has 12 residues. V lost 4 bases and J 1 base, leaving 4 bases between the germline ends. Germline loops: CDR1 ENHRY, CDR2 SYGVKD. Sequenced: peripheral blood. The chain joins TRBV10-3 to TRBJ1-2; no clear D gene. This TCR came from a man in his fifties with acute or convalescent COVID-19. CDR3 coding DNA: TGTGCCATCAGTGCAGATAACTATGGCTACACCTTC. It yields the protein CAISADNYGYTF.